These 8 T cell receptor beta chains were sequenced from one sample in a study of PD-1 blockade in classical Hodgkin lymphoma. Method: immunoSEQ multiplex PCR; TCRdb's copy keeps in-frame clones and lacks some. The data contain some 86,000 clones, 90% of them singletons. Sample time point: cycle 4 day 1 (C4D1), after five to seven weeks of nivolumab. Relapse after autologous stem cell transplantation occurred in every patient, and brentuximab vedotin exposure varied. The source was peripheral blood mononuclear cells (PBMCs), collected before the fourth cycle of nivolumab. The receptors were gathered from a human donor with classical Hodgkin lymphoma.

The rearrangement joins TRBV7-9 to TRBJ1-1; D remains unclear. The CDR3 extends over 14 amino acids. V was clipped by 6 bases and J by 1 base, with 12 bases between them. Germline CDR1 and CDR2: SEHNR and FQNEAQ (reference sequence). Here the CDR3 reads CASRNGWGNTEAFF. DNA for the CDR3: TGTGCCAGCAGAAACGGATGGGGGAACACTGAAGCTTTCTTT.

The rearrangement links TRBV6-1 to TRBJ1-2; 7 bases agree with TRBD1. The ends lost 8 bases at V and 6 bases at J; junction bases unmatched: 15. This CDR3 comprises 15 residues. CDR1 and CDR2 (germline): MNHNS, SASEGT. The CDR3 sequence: CASPEVAGGWDGYTF. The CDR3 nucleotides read TGTGCCAGCCCTGAAGTGGCAGGGGGATGGGATGGCTACACCTTC.

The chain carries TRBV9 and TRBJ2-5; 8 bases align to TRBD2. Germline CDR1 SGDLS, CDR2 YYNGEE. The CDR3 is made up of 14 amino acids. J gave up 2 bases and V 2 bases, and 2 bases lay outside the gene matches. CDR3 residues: CASSVTSDQETQYF. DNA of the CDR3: TGTGCCAGCAGCGTGACTAGCGATCAAGAGACCCAGTACTTC.

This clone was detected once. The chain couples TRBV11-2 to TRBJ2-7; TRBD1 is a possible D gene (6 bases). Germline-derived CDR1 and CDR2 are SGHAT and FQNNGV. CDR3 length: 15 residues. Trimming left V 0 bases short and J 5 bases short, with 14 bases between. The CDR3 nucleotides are TGTGCCAGCAGCTTAGACCCAAACAGGGAACACGAGCAGTACTTC. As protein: CASSLDPNREHEQYF. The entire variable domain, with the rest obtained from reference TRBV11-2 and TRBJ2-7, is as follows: EAGVAQSPRYKIIEKRQSVAFWCNPISGHATLYWYQQILGQGPKLLIQFQNNGVVDDSQLPKDRFSAERLKGVDSTLKIQPAKLEDSAVYLCASSLDPNREHEQYFGPGTRLTVT.

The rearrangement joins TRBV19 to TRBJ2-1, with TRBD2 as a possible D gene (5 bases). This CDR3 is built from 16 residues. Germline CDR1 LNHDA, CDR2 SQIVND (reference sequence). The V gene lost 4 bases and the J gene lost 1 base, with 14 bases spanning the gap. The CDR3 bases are TGTGCCAGTAGTAGGGTGGCGGGCGGATCCTACAATGAGCAGTTCTTC. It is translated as CASSRVAGGSYNEQFF.

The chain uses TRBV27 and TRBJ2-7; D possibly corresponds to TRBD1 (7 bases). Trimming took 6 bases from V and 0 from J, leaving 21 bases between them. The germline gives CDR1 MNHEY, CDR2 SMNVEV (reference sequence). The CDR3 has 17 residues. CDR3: CASSRTGLRDSSYEQYF. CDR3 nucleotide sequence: TGTGCCAGCAGCCGCACAGGTCTGCGGGACAGCTCCTACGAGCAGTACTTC.

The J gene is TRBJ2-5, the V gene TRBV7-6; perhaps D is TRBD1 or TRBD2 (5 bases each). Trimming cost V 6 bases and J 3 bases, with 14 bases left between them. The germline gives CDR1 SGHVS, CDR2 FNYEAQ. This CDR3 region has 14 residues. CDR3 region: CASRRGGGEETQYF. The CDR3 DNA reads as TGTGCCAGCAGGCGCGGTGGGGGTGAAGAGACCCAGTACTTC.

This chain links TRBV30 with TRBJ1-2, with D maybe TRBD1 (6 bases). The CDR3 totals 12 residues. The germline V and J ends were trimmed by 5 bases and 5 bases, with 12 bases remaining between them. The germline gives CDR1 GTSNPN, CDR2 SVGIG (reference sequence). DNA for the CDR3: TGTGCCTGGGGGGGGGCGCTTTATGGCTACACCTTC. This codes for CAWGGALYGYTF.